The T cell receptor beta chain described here comes from a study of T cells in Graves' hyperthyroidism and ophthalmopathy. Study results and caveats: Clonotypes that were expanded in thyroid above 0.001 mostly appeared in blood too.

RNA transcripts provided the source from which TCR beta CDR3 regions were amplified. During a first-round RT-PCR of the TCR CDR3, the HTBI primer set was used. Each CDR3 protein is one row after TCRdb ran MiXCR on the multiplex PCR reads. Of around 420,000 distinct CDR3 sequences in the sample, 15% to 18% are singletons; the top ten hold less than 15%. The sample holds many counts of this clonotype. Its target is unknown. Germline V gives CDR1 SNHLY, CDR2 FYNNEI. Trimming removed 3 bases from V and 5 bases from J, with 14 bases in between. CDR3 length equals 15 residues. Uncontrolled infections, other autoimmune diseases, pregnancy or lactation led to exclusion of patients. An approximately 10 ml volume of fresh peripheral blood provided the PBMCs.

The chain is built from TRBV2 and TRBJ2-1; perhaps TRBD2 as D (7 bases). The TCR was taken from a woman in her late teens or twenties with Graves' hyperthyroidism. Sequenced: blood. The CDR3 DNA is TGTGCCAGCAGTGAGGCGAGGGGGGGAGACAATGAGCAGTTCTTC. Its protein product is CASSEARGGDNEQFF.